This T cell receptor beta chain was sequenced for a study of CD8 T cells in Susac syndrome. Study results and caveats: Acknowledgment was made by the study that its TCR sequencing and HLA analysis involved a relatively small number of individuals.

Controls matched for sex and age were healthy donors. Negative isolation yielded CD4+ and CD8+ T cells, and FACS enriched TEMRA cells. This CDR3 region has 15 residues. V lost 1 base to trimming and J lost 7 bases; unmatched junction nucleotides: 9. Notes on this clonotype: Antigen unknown.

RNA was extracted with the RNeasy kit, and a quantity of roughly 0.5 to 1 ug was reverse transcribed using random hexamers. TCR beta CDR3 was amplified by immunoSEQ covering 54 Vbeta and 13 Jbeta. MiXCR, applied by TCRdb to the immunoSEQ multiplex PCR reads, yields one record per CDR3 protein. This table holds 150,000 to 200,000 distinct CDR3 sequences, approximately 95% found once. The V call is TRBV12-3 or TRBV12-4, the J call TRBJ2-5; TRBD2 aligns across 7 bases. This sequence was found in a human donor in good health. Sequenced input: CD4+ T cells from PBMCs. This chain's CDR3 is CASSLGSGLVRTQYF. The CDR3 DNA reads TGTGCCAGCAGTTTAGGGTCAGGACTAGTACGGACCCAGTACTTC.